A single sample is the source of the 5 T cell receptor beta chains below, sequenced in a study of T cells in narcolepsy. Method: immunoSEQ multiplex PCR; TCRdb's copy keeps in-frame clones and lacks some. The table shows over 15,000 clones, with 85% to 90% occurring only once. The sample was memory (CD45RA-) CD4+ T cells from blood. These receptors all come from a human donor in good health.

This clone was counted a few times. The chain uses TRBV19 and TRBJ1-1; TRBD1 is a possible D gene (5 bases). Germline assignment: CDR1 LNHDA and CDR2 SQIVND (reference sequence). This CDR3 has 15 amino acids. V was cut by 3 bases and J by 4 bases, with 15 bases left in between. The CDR3 spells CASSIGATRGTEAFF. DNA for the CDR3: TGTGCCAGTAGTATTGGGGCTACGAGGGGCACTGAAGCTTTCTTT.

The J gene is TRBJ1-1, the V gene TRBV12-5; perhaps TRBD1 as D (5 bases). V lost 1 base to trimming and J lost 12 bases, with 12 bases between them. The germline CDR1 and CDR2 sequences are LGHNT and FRNRAP. The CDR3 consists of 12 residues. CDR3: CASGLGGHSPFF. The CDR3 DNA sequence: TGTGCTAGTGGTTTGGGCGGACATTCTCCTTTCTTT.

This clone was detected once. V and J are TRBV7-9 and TRBJ2-2; D uncertain. Trimming left V 5 bases short and J 7 bases short, with 14 bases between. The V gene's germline CDR1 is SEHNR and CDR2 FQNEAQ (reference sequence). The CDR3 runs to 14 residues. The DNA of the CDR3 is TGTGCCAGCAGCCCTGCTGGGGTTATCGGGGAGCTGTTTTTT. Residues: CASSPAGVIGELFF.

This clone was seen just once. The CDR3 here is CASSLGGTVGFF. CDR3 nucleotides: TGTGCCAGCAGCTTGGGGGGGACGGTGGGTTTCTTT. The gene calls are TRBV5-4 and TRBJ1-1; D may be TRBD1 (5 bases). The germline V gene encodes CDR1 SGHNT and CDR2 YYREEE (reference sequence). The germline V and J ends were trimmed by 0 bases and 13 bases, with 13 bases remaining between them. This CDR3 region has 12 residues. Full variable domain (remainder filled in from reference TRBV5-4 and TRBJ1-1): ETGVTQSPTHLIKTRGQQVTLRCSSQSGHNTVSWYQQALGQGPQFIFQYYREEENGRGNFPPRFSGLQFPNYSSELNVNALELDDSALYLCASSLGGTVGFFGQGTRLTVV.

The chain uses TRBV5-1 and TRBJ2-2, with D maybe TRBD1 (6 bases). CDR1 and CDR2 (germline): SGHRS, YFSETQ. The CDR3 sequence is 15 residues long. The V end was cut by 3 bases, the J end by 4 bases, with 13 bases between. CDR3 residues: CASSSQAGATGELFF. DNA of the CDR3: TGCGCCAGCAGCTCCCAAGCAGGGGCCACCGGGGAGCTGTTTTTT.